Each of the 22 T cell receptor beta chains below was sequenced from the same sample in a study of CD8 T cells in ankylosing spondylitis. Antigens of these TCRs are unknown. TCRdb reprocessed the 5' RACE reads via MiXCR and lists one record per CDR3 protein. The sample yields hundreds of thousands of distinct CDR3 sequences, around 11% seen once. Overall study findings and caveats: Among TCR beta sequences, a motif of under ten highly homologous variants appeared characteristic of ankylosing spondylitis blood.

Input material: blood, either unsorted or a sorted T cell fraction (not recorded which). All receptors derive from a male donor with ankylosing spondylitis.

This clonotype was detected a few times. The CDR3 DNA follows: TGCAGTGCGGGGTCCTACGGGACTAGGCGAGAGACCCAGTACTTC. Its translation: CSAGSYGTRRETQYF. This chain links TRBV20-1 with TRBJ2-5, with 8 bases matching TRBD2. J was trimmed by 4 bases and V by 6 bases; bases with no gene match: 13. The germline CDR1 and CDR2 sequences are DFQATT and SNEGSKA (reference sequence). The CDR3 is 15 residues long.

Only a few counts were recorded for this clonotype. The chain couples TRBV5-1 to TRBJ2-7, with 8 bases fitting TRBD1. CDR3 length equals 15 residues. The V gene end was trimmed by 0 bases and the J gene end by 3 bases; junction bases not matched to a gene: 5. CDR1 is SGHRS, CDR2 YFSETQ, per germline. CDR3 region: CASSLVDRGYYEQYF. In DNA, the CDR3 is TGCGCCAGCAGCTTGGTAGACAGGGGTTACTACGAGCAGTACTTC.

J is TRBJ2-7 and V is TRBV7-9; possibly TRBD1 or TRBD2 for D (5 bases each). This CDR3 spans 14 amino acids. V lost 2 bases and J lost 6, with 14 bases in between. Germline CDR1 and CDR2: SEHNR and FQNEAQ (reference sequence). The CDR3: CASSLSGAETEQYF. The CDR3 coding sequence is TGTGCCAGCAGCTTATCCGGGGCCGAGACCGAGCAGTACTTC.

The table lists this clonotype with a few counts. The V gene is TRBV20-1, the J gene TRBJ1-1; D call uncertain. Germline loops: CDR1 DFQATT, CDR2 SNEGSKA (reference sequence). V lost 6 bases and J 6 bases, leaving 14 bases between the germline ends. The CDR3 covers 12 residues. CDR3 DNA sequence: TGCAGTGCACCCGCCGGGCGCGCTGAAGCTTTCTTT. Protein product: CSAPAGRAEAFF.

This clonotype was seen a few times. The gene calls are TRBV6-5 and TRBJ1-1, with D perhaps TRBD1 (5 bases). Between the trimmed V and J ends, which lost 2 bases and 5 bases, there was a span of 15 bases. The CDR3 has 15 residues. CDR1 and CDR2 from the germline V gene are MNHEY and SVGAGI. CDR3 bases: TGTGCCAGCAGTTACCTTTATGGACAAGATACTGAAGCTTTCTTT. This sequence encodes CASSYLYGQDTEAFF.

This clonotype was counted many times. The V call is TRBV20-1, the J call TRBJ2-5; 12 nucleotides align to TRBD2. Looked up from germline, CDR1 is DFQATT and CDR2 is SNEGSKA (reference sequence). The junction had 9 bases not matched to a gene; V was cut back by 0 bases and J by 4 bases. The CDR3 consists of 17 residues. CDR3 sequence (DNA): TGCAGTGCTAGAGATCAAGGGCCTAGCGGGAGGGGAGAGACCCAGTACTTC. Encoded protein: CSARDQGPSGRGETQYF.

This clonotype has at least ten counts. The rearrangement uses TRBV29-1 and TRBJ2-5; D remains ambiguous. Germline lookup yields CDR1 SQVTM and CDR2 ANQGSEA. Trimming pared 2 bases from V and 4 bases from J, leaving 11 bases between. This CDR3 has 13 amino acids. The CDR3 coding sequence is TGCAGCGTTGAAATGGGTTGGGGAGAGACCCAGTACTTC. It encodes CSVEMGWGETQYF.

The V gene is TRBV5-1, the J gene TRBJ1-4, with D possibly TRBD1 on 6 matching bases. The length of the CDR3 is 16 residues. V was shortened by 0 bases and J by 0 bases, with 9 bases between the two germline ends. Per germline, CDR1 SGHRS and CDR2 YFSETQ. Written as DNA, the CDR3 is TGCGCCAGCAGCTTGGGTGGGACACCAACTAATGAAAAACTGTTTTTT. It specifies CASSLGGTPTNEKLFF.

The V and J genes are TRBV19 and TRBJ1-1; 8 bases align to TRBD1. CDR1 and CDR2 from the germline V gene are LNHDA and SQIVND (reference sequence). The CDR3 has 13 amino acids. V gave up 11 bases and J gave up 5 bases; unmatched junction bases: 10. The CDR3: CAGKGQGQTEAFF. CDR3 DNA sequence: TGTGCCGGGAAAGGACAGGGTCAAACTGAAGCTTTCTTT.

This clonotype has a handful of counts. This sequence joins TRBV7-2 and TRBJ2-5; 10 bases fit TRBD2. J was trimmed by 3 bases and V by 5 bases; bases with no gene match: 3. The CDR3 sequence is 14 residues long. Per the germline V gene, CDR1 is SGHTA and CDR2 is FQGNSA. DNA for the CDR3: TGTGCCAGCAGCCGGACTAGCGGTGAAGAGACCCAGTACTTC. It encodes CASSRTSGEETQYF.

This clonotype has just a few counts. The CDR3 is CAISGQTYEQYF. The CDR3 DNA reads as TGTGCCATCAGTGGACAGACCTACGAGCAGTACTTC. V usage is TRBV10-3 and J usage is TRBJ2-7; D might be TRBD1 (5 bases). The CDR3 consists of 12 residues. From germline, CDR1 is ENHRY and CDR2 SYGVKD. Deletions cut 4 bases from V and 2 bases from J, with 6 bases between.

Many counts were recorded for this clonotype. The chain has TRBV7-2 and TRBJ2-3; D is unresolved. The CDR3 is made up of 14 amino acids. Trimming removed 4 bases at V and 4 bases at J, with 12 bases between. Germline lookup yields CDR1 SGHTA and CDR2 FQGNSA. Here the CDR3 DNA reads TGTGCCAGCAGCTCCCCCAGACTTGCAGATACGCAGTATTTT. Its protein product is CASSSPRLADTQYF.

This clonotype turned up a few times. The chain is built from TRBV5-4 and TRBJ2-1; D remains ambiguous. The CDR3 is 14 residues long. Germline lookup yields CDR1 SGHNT and CDR2 YYREEE (reference sequence). V dropped 1 base and J dropped 5 bases, with 10 bases sitting between them. CDR3 DNA: TGTGCCAGCAGCTTGAGGTCCAGTGACAATGAGCAGTTCTTC. Translation: CASSLRSSDNEQFF.

Comments on this clonotype: An end of the junction does not agree with germline; a read error may underlie this. The chain links TRBV18 to TRBJ2-3; D gene ambiguous. The CDR3 length is 13 residues. Looked up from germline, CDR1 is KGHSH and CDR2 is LQKENI. The CDR3 sequence: CASSPPSKDTQYF. The DNA for the CDR3 is TGTGCCAGCTCACCACCGAGCAAAGATACGCAGTATTTT.

The genes are TRBV5-1 and TRBJ2-1; D possibly corresponds to TRBD2 (5 bases). V gave up 3 bases and J gave up 6 bases, with 13 bases separating them. CDR1 and CDR2 (germline): SGHRS, YFSETQ. The CDR3 is made up of 14 amino acids. CDR3 DNA: TGCGCCAGCAGCTCTGGGGAGTCTATCAATGAGCAGTTCTTC. It yields the protein CASSSGESINEQFF.

The rearrangement links TRBV6-2 or TRBV6-3 to TRBJ2-1; D unclear. V was trimmed by 0 bases and J by 2 bases, leaving 11 bases between them. CDR3 length: 16 residues. Germline loops: CDR1 MNHEY, CDR2 SVGEGT. CDR3 nucleotides: TGTGCCAGCAGTTACTCGGGCCTCCGAACCTACAATGAGCAGTTCTTC. This gives the protein CASSYSGLRTYNEQFF.

There are a few counts of this clonotype. This chain uses TRBV30 with TRBJ1-2; weak D call: TRBD1 (5 bases). Germline loops: CDR1 GTSNPN, CDR2 SVGIG (reference sequence). There are 11 residues in the CDR3. The V and J ends lost 8 bases and 8 bases respectively, with 15 bases between them. The CDR3 here is CAGGLMRGYTF. In DNA, the CDR3 is TGTGCCGGGGGTCTCATGCGGGGCTACACCTTC.

Turning to this clonotype: Germline is not matched at one junction end, which may reflect a read error. The chain uses TRBV4-3 and TRBJ1-2, with 8 positions matching TRBD1. The CDR3 spans 16 residues. Germline V gives CDR1 LGHNA, CDR2 YSLEER. The CDR3 region is CASIQGDRMGADGYTF. The CDR3 DNA sequence: TGCGCCAGCATCCAAGGGGACAGGATGGGGGCGGATGGCTACACCTTC.

The rearrangement links TRBV29-1 to TRBJ2-3; 10 bases are shared with TRBD2. Germline CDR1 reads SQVTM; CDR2 reads ANQGSEA. V shed 6 bases, J shed 1 base, and the junction held 7 bases outside the gene matches. This CDR3 spans 15 amino acids. The CDR3 sequence: CSVHGTSEGTDTQYF. CDR3 coding DNA: TGCAGCGTCCACGGGACTAGCGAGGGCACAGATACGCAGTATTTT.

In its sample, this clonotype was seen a few times. The CDR3 is CASSQDRLGSGELFF. In DNA form, the CDR3 reads TGCGCCAGCAGCCAGGACCGTTTAGGCTCCGGGGAGCTGTTTTTT. This sequence joins TRBV5-1 and TRBJ2-2; D gene unclear. Germline V CDR1 and CDR2: SGHRS, YFSETQ. The CDR3 consists of 15 residues. Trimming shortened V by 4 bases and J by 6 bases, and 16 bases separated the two germline ends.

This clonotype was found a few times. The chain links TRBV25-1 to TRBJ2-1; TRBD2 matches 8 bases. CDR3 length: 14 amino acids. Germline CDR1 MGHDK, CDR2 SYGVNS. V lost 2 bases, J lost 8 bases, and 5 bases stayed unmatched. The CDR3: CASSEPGLAYEQFF. The DNA for the CDR3 is TGTGCCAGCAGTGAACCCGGACTAGCCTATGAGCAGTTCTTC.

This clonotype has only a few counts. The rearrangement uses TRBV7-2 and TRBJ1-6; D unclear. Germline values: CDR1 SGHTA, CDR2 FQGNSA. This CDR3 comprises 14 residues. V lost 2 bases and J lost 10, with 12 bases in between. CDR3 in amino acids: CASSLRAGGSPLHF. CDR3 sequence (DNA): TGTGCCAGCAGCTTAAGGGCAGGAGGCTCACCCCTCCACTTT.